This is a list of T cell receptor beta chains from one sample in a study of blood T cells in healthy people across ages. Using its own MiXCR run on the 5' RACE reads, TCRdb lists one record per CDR3 protein. The data show over 950,000 distinct CDR3 sequences, around two fifths seen once. Sequenced sample: blood. The source of these receptors is a man younger than 30 in good health. Both conserved end residues are part of each CDR3. The D gene is left open where the match is weak. Size is omitted from some rows. Given values are once, few, many or a class for expanded clones.

D gene: .; CDR3 length: 16; V gene: TRBV10-3; clone size: .; J gene: TRBJ1-1; CDR3 protein: CAISSIQGQANTEAFF; CDR3 DNA: TGTGCCATCAGTAGTATCCAGGGGCAGGCGAACACTGAAGCTTTCTTT
D gene: TRBD2; CDR3 length: 14; V gene: TRBV10-3; clone size: .; J gene: TRBJ2-3; CDR3 protein: CAITPGGTTDTQYF; CDR3 DNA: TGTGCCATCACCCCGGGGGGTACCACAGATACGCAGTATTTT
D gene: .; CDR3 length: 13; V gene: TRBV10-3; clone size: few; J gene: TRBJ2-6; CDR3 protein: CAITSSGANVLTF; CDR3 DNA: TGTGCCATAACGAGCTCTGGGGCCAACGTCCTGACTTTC
D gene: TRBD1; CDR3 length: 19; V gene: TRBV3-1; clone size: few; J gene: TRBJ2-1; CDR3 protein: CASSSNRPGTGALYNEQFF; CDR3 DNA: TGTGCCAGCAGCTCCAATCGACCCGGGACAGGGGCCCTATACAATGAGCAGTTCTTC
D gene: .; CDR3 length: 15; V gene: TRBV4-2; clone size: .; J gene: TRBJ2-3; CDR3 protein: CASSQDVSRAETQYF; CDR3 DNA: TGTGCCAGCAGCCAAGATGTAAGCAGGGCGGAGACCCAGTATTTT
D gene: TRBD2; CDR3 length: 16; V gene: TRBV5-6; clone size: .; J gene: TRBJ2-2; CDR3 protein: CASSLELAGDTGELFF; CDR3 DNA: TGTGCCAGCAGCCTGGAACTAGCGGGGGACACCGGGGAGCTGTTTTTT
D gene: .; CDR3 length: 14; V gene: TRBV14; clone size: .; J gene: TRBJ1-2; CDR3 protein: CASSQVKYGYGYTF; CDR3 DNA: TGTGCCAGCAGCCAAGTGAAGTATGGCTATGGCTACACCTTC
D gene: .; CDR3 length: 16; V gene: TRBV6-5; clone size: few; J gene: TRBJ2-1; CDR3 protein: CASSYSTRLKYNEQFF; CDR3 DNA: TGTGCCAGCAGTTACTCCACTAGATTAAAATACAATGAGCAGTTCTTC
D gene: .; CDR3 length: 12; V gene: TRBV3-1; clone size: few; J gene: TRBJ2-3; CDR3 protein: CASSQRSDTQYF; CDR3 DNA: TGTGCCAGCAGCCAACGTTCAGATACGCAGTATTTT
D gene: .; CDR3 length: 12; V gene: TRBV7-9; clone size: .; J gene: TRBJ2-1; CDR3 protein: CASSFSPWEQFF; CDR3 DNA: TGTGCCAGCAGCTTCTCCCCATGGGAGCAGTTCTTC
D gene: TRBD1; CDR3 length: 19; V gene: TRBV6-5; clone size: .; J gene: TRBJ2-3; CDR3 protein: CASSYSSKGTGGSADTQYF; CDR3 DNA: TGTGCCAGCAGTTACTCGAGTAAGGGGACAGGGGGTTCCGCAGATACGCAGTATTTT
D gene: .; CDR3 length: 13; V gene: TRBV14; clone size: .; J gene: TRBJ1-2; CDR3 protein: CASSPAAGYGYTF; CDR3 DNA: TGTGCCAGCAGCCCTGCGGCGGGCTATGGCTACACCTTC
D gene: TRBD1; CDR3 length: 15; V gene: TRBV20-1; clone size: .; J gene: TRBJ1-5; CDR3 protein: CSATAGTGMNQPQHF; CDR3 DNA: TGCAGTGCTACGGCCGGGACAGGGATGAATCAGCCCCAGCATTTT
D gene: .; CDR3 length: 15; V gene: TRBV6-2/TRBV6-3; clone size: once; J gene: TRBJ1-6; CDR3 protein: CASSEHRVSNSPLHF; CDR3 DNA: TGTGCCAGCAGCGAACACAGGGTATCGAATTCACCCCTCCACTTT
D gene: .; CDR3 length: 13; V gene: TRBV27; clone size: .; J gene: TRBJ2-7; CDR3 protein: CASSLERSREQYF; CDR3 DNA: TGTGCCAGCAGTTTAGAAAGGTCTCGGGAGCAGTACTTC
D gene: .; CDR3 length: 18; V gene: TRBV4-2; clone size: few; J gene: TRBJ2-2; CDR3 protein: CASSQESGLVSNTGELFF; CDR3 DNA: TGTGCCAGCAGCCAAGAATCAGGGTTGGTGTCGAACACCGGGGAGCTGTTTTTT
D gene: .; CDR3 length: 16; V gene: TRBV3-1; clone size: few; J gene: TRBJ2-1; CDR3 protein: CASSQPKVMAVNEQFF; CDR3 DNA: TGTGCCAGCAGCCAACCCAAAGTCATGGCGGTGAATGAGCAGTTCTTC
D gene: .; CDR3 length: 18; V gene: TRBV6-5; clone size: few; J gene: TRBJ2-1; CDR3 protein: CASSYGLAGKSSYNEQFF; CDR3 DNA: TGTGCCAGCAGTTACGGTCTTGCAGGGAAGAGCTCCTACAATGAGCAGTTCTTC
D gene: .; CDR3 length: 16; V gene: TRBV5-1; clone size: .; J gene: TRBJ2-3; CDR3 protein: CASSLEIEARLDTQYF; CDR3 DNA: TGCGCCAGCAGCTTGGAGATAGAGGCACGCCTGGATACGCAGTATTTT
D gene: .; CDR3 length: 17; V gene: TRBV4-1; clone size: .; J gene: TRBJ2-3; CDR3 protein: CASSLAAGRPVLDTQYF; CDR3 DNA: TGCGCCAGCAGCCTTGCAGCCGGGCGGCCGGTCCTTGATACGCAGTATTTT
D gene: TRBD1; CDR3 length: 14; V gene: TRBV5-1; clone size: .; J gene: TRBJ1-2; CDR3 protein: CASSAGGSAYGYTF; CDR3 DNA: TGCGCCAGCAGCGCAGGGGGCTCCGCCTATGGCTACACCTTC
D gene: .; CDR3 length: 13; V gene: TRBV7-9; clone size: few; J gene: TRBJ2-1; CDR3 protein: CASSTWGYNEQFF; CDR3 DNA: TGTGCCAGCAGCACCTGGGGGTACAATGAGCAGTTCTTC
D gene: TRBD2; CDR3 length: 17; V gene: TRBV6-2/TRBV6-3; clone size: .; J gene: TRBJ2-1; CDR3 protein: CASSYSLGTSGGDEQFF; CDR3 DNA: TGTGCCAGCAGTTACTCCCTAGGGACTAGCGGGGGGGATGAGCAGTTCTTC
D gene: .; CDR3 length: 13; V gene: TRBV5-1; clone size: few; J gene: TRBJ1-2; CDR3 protein: CASSSDNNYGYTF; CDR3 DNA: TGCGCCAGCAGCTCGGACAATAACTATGGCTACACCTTC
D gene: TRBD1; CDR3 length: 14; V gene: TRBV29-1; clone size: .; J gene: TRBJ1-4; CDR3 protein: CSVEETGESEKLFF; CDR3 DNA: TGCAGCGTTGAAGAAACAGGGGAGAGTGAAAAACTGTTTTTT
D gene: .; CDR3 length: 13; V gene: TRBV10-3; clone size: .; J gene: TRBJ2-7; CDR3 protein: CAISSRGGYEQYF; CDR3 DNA: TGTGCCATCAGTTCAAGAGGGGGCTACGAGCAGTACTTC
D gene: TRBD1; CDR3 length: 13; V gene: TRBV10-3; clone size: few; J gene: TRBJ1-6; CDR3 protein: CASRDSDNSPLHF; CDR3 DNA: TGTGCCAGCCGGGACAGCGATAATTCACCCCTCCACTTT
D gene: .; CDR3 length: 15; V gene: TRBV12-3/TRBV12-4; clone size: .; J gene: TRBJ1-2; CDR3 protein: CASSPPRGLSYGYTF; CDR3 DNA: TGTGCCAGCAGCCCCCCTCGGGGCCTAAGTTATGGCTACACCTTC
D gene: .; CDR3 length: 16; V gene: TRBV11-1; clone size: .; J gene: TRBJ1-4; CDR3 protein: CASSQTGTRIIEKLFF; CDR3 DNA: TGTGCCAGCAGCCAGACCGGGACTCGCATTATTGAAAAACTGTTTTTT
D gene: TRBD1; CDR3 length: 15; V gene: TRBV28; clone size: few; J gene: TRBJ1-4; CDR3 protein: CASNPLRDRGEKLFF; CDR3 DNA: TGTGCCAGCAATCCGCTCCGGGACAGGGGGGAAAAACTGTTTTTT
D gene: .; CDR3 length: 14; V gene: TRBV20-1; clone size: .; J gene: TRBJ2-7; CDR3 protein: CSARVRTGYNEQYF; CDR3 DNA: TGCAGTGCTAGAGTGAGGACTGGCTACAATGAGCAGTACTTC